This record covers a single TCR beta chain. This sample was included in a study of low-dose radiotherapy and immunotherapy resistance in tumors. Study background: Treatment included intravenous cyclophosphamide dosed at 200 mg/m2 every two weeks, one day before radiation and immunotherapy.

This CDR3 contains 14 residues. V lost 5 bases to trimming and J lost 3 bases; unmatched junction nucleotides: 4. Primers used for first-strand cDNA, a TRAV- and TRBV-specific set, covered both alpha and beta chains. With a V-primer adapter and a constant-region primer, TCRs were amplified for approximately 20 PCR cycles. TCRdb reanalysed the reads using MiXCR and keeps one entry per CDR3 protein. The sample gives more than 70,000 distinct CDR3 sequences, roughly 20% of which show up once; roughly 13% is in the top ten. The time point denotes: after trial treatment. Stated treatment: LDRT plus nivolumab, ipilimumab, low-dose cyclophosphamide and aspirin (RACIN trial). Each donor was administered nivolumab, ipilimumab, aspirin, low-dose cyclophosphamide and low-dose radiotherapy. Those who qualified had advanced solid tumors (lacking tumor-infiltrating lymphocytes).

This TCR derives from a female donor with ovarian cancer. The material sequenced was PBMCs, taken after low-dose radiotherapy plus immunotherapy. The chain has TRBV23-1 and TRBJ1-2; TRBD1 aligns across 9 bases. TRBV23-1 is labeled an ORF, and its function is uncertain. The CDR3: CASSGDREYYGYTF. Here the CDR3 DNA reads TGCGCCAGCAGTGGGGACAGGGAGTACTATGGCTACACCTTC.